The 13 T cell receptor beta chains below come from one sample, sequenced in a study of T cell responses to AZD1222 COVID-19 vaccine. Sequencing used immunoSEQ multiplex PCR; TCRdb keeps in-frame clones, though not all of them. The sample shows about 100,000 clones, nearly 90% of them seen only once. Sequencing used peripheral blood, obtained on day 0 of AZD1222 vaccination. The receptors stem from an adult in good health.

This chain's CDR3 is CASSSRRGTIPEAFF. The CDR3 DNA follows: TGTGCCAGCAGCTCAAGGCGGGGGACAATACCCGAAGCTTTCTTT. The chain uses TRBV7-8 and TRBJ1-1; weak D call: TRBD1 (6 bases). Germline CDR1 reads SGHVS; CDR2 reads FQNEAQ. V lost 4 bases and J 8 bases, leaving 20 bases between the germline ends. This CDR3 comprises 15 residues.

This sequence joins TRBV16 and TRBJ1-2, with 11 bases aligning to TRBD1. The CDR3 covers 16 residues. Germline CDR1 reads KGHSY; CDR2 reads FQNENV. After removal of 4 bases from V and 5 bases from J, the junction contained 9 bases not matched to a gene. The CDR3 bases are TGTGCCAGCAGCCCACGGACAGGGGGCGCGGGATATGGCTACACCTTC. Its translation: CASSPRTGGAGYGYTF.

This chain joins TRBV5-6 and TRBJ1-5, with D possibly being TRBD1 (5 bases). CDR3 length equals 14 residues. The germline V gene encodes CDR1 SGHDT and CDR2 YYEEEE. Trimming shortened V by 2 bases and J by 5 bases, and 11 bases separated the two germline ends. The chain's CDR3 is CASSFGGSDQPQHF. In DNA form, the CDR3 reads TGTGCCAGCAGCTTTGGGGGATCAGATCAGCCCCAGCATTTT.

In this sample, this clone turned up a few times. V usage is TRBV5-6 and J usage is TRBJ2-1; 7 bases align to TRBD1. The CDR3 length is 14 residues. V was clipped by 2 bases and J by 9 bases; unmatched bases: 8. Germline V gene sequence: CDR1 SGHDT, CDR2 YYEEEE. CDR3 loop: CASSFNRGLTEQFF. CDR3 bases: TGTGCCAGCAGCTTCAACAGGGGTTTGACTGAGCAGTTCTTC.

The J gene is TRBJ1-2, the V gene TRBV5-5; the D gene is possibly TRBD1 (5 bases). Germline CDR1 is SGHKS and CDR2 is YYEKEE (reference sequence). V was clipped by 6 bases and J by 5 bases, with 17 bases between them. The CDR3 consists of 14 residues. CDR3 coding DNA: TGTGCCAGCAATTTGCGGCAGGGAACATATGGCTACACCTTC. Protein product: CASNLRQGTYGYTF.

The CDR3 spells CASSQAATGGLTQYF. The DNA of the CDR3 is TGCGCCAGCAGCCAAGCCGCGACAGGGGGCCTGACCCAGTACTTC. This chain links TRBV4-1 with TRBJ2-5; 10 nucleotides match TRBD1. The CDR3 length is 15 residues. In germline, CDR1 is MGHRA, CDR2 YSYEKL. V was clipped by 1 base and J by 7 bases; unmatched bases: 6.

The chain carries TRBV11-3 and TRBJ1-1, with a weak D call TRBD1 (6 bases). Germline CDR1 and CDR2: SGHNT and YENEEA. V lost 6 bases and J 1 base, leaving 12 bases between the germline ends. The CDR3 covers 14 residues. CDR3 sequence: CASRPRTANTEAFF. Here the CDR3 DNA reads TGTGCCAGCAGACCCCGGACAGCGAACACTGAAGCTTTCTTT.

V and J are TRBV6-5 and TRBJ1-1; D not resolved. The CDR3 is made up of 13 amino acids. Looked up from germline, CDR1 is MNHEY and CDR2 is SVGAGI. The V gene lost 0 bases and the J gene lost 7 bases, with 9 bases spanning the gap. The CDR3 region has the DNA TGTGCCAGCAGTTACTCGTGGCGGGGTGAAGCTTTCTTT. It yields the protein CASSYSWRGEAFF.

CDR3 protein: CASGVSRSYEQYV. In nucleotides, the CDR3 is TGTGCCAGCGGGGTCTCGAGGTCCTACGAGCAGTACGTC. J is TRBJ2-7 and V is TRBV2, with D uncertain. Trimming left V 8 bases short and J 1 base short, with 12 bases between. Germline lookup yields CDR1 SNHLY and CDR2 FYNNEI. The CDR3 covers 13 residues.

V gene TRBV7-9 combines with J gene TRBJ2-3, with TRBD1 matching over 9 bases. V lost 6 bases to trimming and J lost 2 bases; unmatched junction nucleotides: 6. Germline CDR1 is SEHNR and CDR2 is FQNEAQ (reference sequence). CDR3 size: 15 residues. The CDR3, as DNA: TGTGCCAGCAGTAACAGGGGGCCCAACACAGATACGCAGTATTTT. This sequence encodes CASSNRGPNTDTQYF.

The chain couples TRBV27 to TRBJ1-2; a possible D gene is TRBD1 (5 bases). This CDR3 has 16 residues. Germline V CDR1 and CDR2: MNHEY, SMNVEV (reference sequence). Trimming took 2 bases from V and 4 from J, leaving 17 bases between them. CDR3 nucleotide sequence: TGTGCCAGCAGTTTAGGGTCCGGGACGGATATCTATGGCTACACCTTC. Its protein product is CASSLGSGTDIYGYTF.

The chain employs TRBV4-1 and TRBJ2-1; possible D gene TRBD1, 5 bases. Germline V gene sequence: CDR1 MGHRA, CDR2 YSYEKL. The V end was cut by 1 base, the J end by 6 bases, with 13 bases between. This CDR3 contains 15 residues. In DNA form, the CDR3 reads TGCGCCAGCAGCCAAGGAGCAGGGATCGGCAATGAGCAGTTCTTC. It encodes CASSQGAGIGNEQFF.

The chain uses TRBV23-1 and TRBJ2-5; no definite D call. TRBV23-1 is marked as an open reading frame, function uncertain. The CDR3 is made up of 15 amino acids. Deletions cut 4 bases from V and 4 bases from J, with 16 bases between. This CDR3 is CASSRYPNLPETQYF. DNA for the CDR3: TGCGCCAGCAGTCGGTACCCAAACCTTCCAGAGACCCAGTACTTC.